This TCR beta chain is drawn from a study of tumor-infiltrating lymphocytes in localized non-small cell lung cancer. TCRdb's table, derived via immunoSEQ multiplex PCR, lists solely in-frame clones and lacks some. The repertoire has some 3,000 clones, roughly 50% of them found once; the top ten carry 10% to 13%. V was clipped by 3 bases and J by 8 bases; unmatched bases: 13. The CDR3 consists of 17 residues. Germline CDR1 is SGDLS and CDR2 is YYNGEE. The sample consisted of uninvolved lung tissue not adjacent to the tumor. J is TRBJ2-1 and V is TRBV9; 11 bases are shared with TRBD2. The sequence was obtained from a human donor with non-small cell lung cancer. CDR3 bases: TGTGCCAGCAGCGAACTAGCGGGGGCCGATACTTTGGATGAGCAGTTCTTC. Protein sequence: CASSELAGADTLDEQFF.